The clone carrying this TCR beta chain has a count of ten or more. The antigen is undetermined. This record comes from a study of T cells in Graves' hyperthyroidism and ophthalmopathy. Using RNA transcripts as the source, TCR beta CDR3 regions were amplified. HTBI primers were employed in a first-round RT-PCR of the TCR CDR3. TCRdb processed the multiplex PCR reads anew with MiXCR; each CDR3 protein has one entry. This sample yields under 800,000 distinct CDR3 sequences, of which 14% are seen a single time; approximately 10% belongs to the top ten. Germline V lookup: CDR1 ENHRY, CDR2 SYGVKD. The CDR3 is 12 amino acids. J lost 6 bases, V lost 6 bases, and 2 bases had no gene match. Study results and limitations: The majority of expanded thyroid clonotypes above 0.001 also appeared in blood. It was a median roughly 6.5 months before onset that the model predicted ophthalmopathy.

Lactation, pregnancy, other autoimmune disease or uncontrolled infection excluded patients. This receptor was taken from a woman younger than 35 with Graves' hyperthyroidism. J is TRBJ2-1 and V is TRBV10-3, with 7 bases fitting TRBD1. Specimen: blood. CDR3 coding DNA: TGTGCCATCAGGGGGGACAGCAATGAGCAGTTCTTC. It yields the protein CAIRGDSNEQFF.